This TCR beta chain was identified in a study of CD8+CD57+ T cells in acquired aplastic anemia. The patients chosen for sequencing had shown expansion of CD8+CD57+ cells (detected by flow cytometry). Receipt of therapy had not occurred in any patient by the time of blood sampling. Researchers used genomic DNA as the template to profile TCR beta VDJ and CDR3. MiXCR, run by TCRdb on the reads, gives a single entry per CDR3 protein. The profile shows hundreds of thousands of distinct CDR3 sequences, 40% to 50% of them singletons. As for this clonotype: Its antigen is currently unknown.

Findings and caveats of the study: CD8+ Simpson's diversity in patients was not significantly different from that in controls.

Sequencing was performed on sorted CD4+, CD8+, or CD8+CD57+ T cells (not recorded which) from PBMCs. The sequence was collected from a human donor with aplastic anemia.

Here the CDR3 reads CATDGAQGMNTEAFF. The CDR3, as DNA: TGTGCCACCGATGGGGCCCAGGGGATGAACACTGAAGCTTTCTTT. The gene calls are TRBV15 and TRBJ1-1; possibly TRBD1 for D (6 bases). V lost 8 bases and J lost 0, with 16 bases in between. Germline V gene lookup returns CDR1 LNHNV and CDR2 YYDKDF (reference sequence). The CDR3 is 15 amino acids.